These T cell receptor beta chains were read from a single sample in a study of response to subunit inactivated influenza vaccine. TCRdb redid the calling of the RT-PCR reads with MiXCR, one entry per CDR3 protein. The sample lists hundreds of thousands of distinct CDR3 sequences, 12% to 15% occurring once. Sample: PBMCs from blood, taken 14 days before vaccination. Source of these receptors: a middle-aged man who received an inactivated influenza vaccine. Both conserved end residues are part of each CDR3. The D gene is left open where the match is weak. Only part of the rows carry a size: once, few, many, or a class if the clone is expanded.

TRBV6-1	.	.	TRBJ2-6	TGTGCCAGCACCCATTCCGAGGGGACACTACTATCTGGGGCCAACGTCCTGACTTTC	CASTHSEGTLLSGANVLTF
TRBV20-1	.	few	TRBJ2-1	TGCAGTGCCCGCCCCGGAGGCTCCTACAATGAGCAGTTCTTC	CSARPGGSYNEQFF
TRBV29-1	TRBD1	.	TRBJ1-2	TGCAGCGTTGAGAGGGACAGGGCGACCTATGGCTACACCTTC	CSVERDRATYGYTF
TRBV7-8	.	many	TRBJ1-5	TGTGCCAGCAGCCCCCAGAGCGGGGCGCGACAGCCCCAGCATTTT	CASSPQSGARQPQHF
TRBV6-6	.	few	TRBJ2-2	TGTGCCAGCTGCAGGGAGGCCGGGGAGCTGTTTTTT	CASCREAGELFF
TRBV7-2	.	few	TRBJ2-1	TGTGCCGAGCGGTGGGAGAGCTCCTACAATGAGCAGTTCTTC	CAERWESSYNEQFF
TRBV2	.	.	TRBJ1-1	TGTGCCAGCAGTGCCGGACCCGCCTTGAACACTGAAGCTTTCTTT	CASSAGPALNTEAFF
TRBV29-1	TRBD1	few	TRBJ2-3	TGCAGCGTAGGCGAATGGGACAGAAGTACAGATACGCAGTATTTT	CSVGEWDRSTDTQYF
TRBV5-1	.	.	TRBJ2-1	TGCGCCAGCAGCTTGGGGGGGACCCAGAATGAGCAGTTCTTC	CASSLGGTQNEQFF
TRBV28	.	many	TRBJ1-2	TGTGCCAGCAGTTTATATGAGGCCCGCCGCAATGGCTACACCTTC	CASSLYEARRNGYTF
TRBV12-3/TRBV12-4	.	few	TRBJ1-4	TGTGCCAGCAGTTTCGCCGGGACTGAACTGTTTTTT	CASSFAGTELFF
TRBV4-1	.	.	TRBJ1-2	TGCGCCAGCAGCCAAGGATACAGGTCGAGGTTGTATGGCTACACCTTC	CASSQGYRSRLYGYTF
TRBV28	TRBD1	.	TRBJ1-1	TGTGCCAGCAGTTTCAGGGGGTTAGTAGGCACTGAAGCTTTCTTT	CASSFRGLVGTEAFF
TRBV7-9	TRBD2	.	TRBJ2-2	TGTGCCAGCAGCCGAGGACTAGCGGGGGCGACCGGGGAGCTGTTTTTT	CASSRGLAGATGELFF
TRBV3-1	.	.	TRBJ1-1	TGTGCCAGCAGCCAAGTTCGGTCCACTGAAGCTTTCTTT	CASSQVRSTEAFF
TRBV29-1	.	few	TRBJ1-1	TGCAGCGTTGGACGAGGACTGACGGGTGAAGCTTTCTTT	CSVGRGLTGEAFF
TRBV6-5	.	.	TRBJ2-3	TGTGCCAGCAGTTACTTTGGACCCGCGAGTACAGATACGCAGTATTTT	CASSYFGPASTDTQYF
TRBV28	.	.	TRBJ2-5	TGTGCCAGCAGTTTACAGGACTTCCAAGAGACCCAGTACTTC	CASSLQDFQETQYF
TRBV5-1	.	.	TRBJ1-2	TGCGCCAGCAGCTCCTCGCAAGGGGACGTATATGGCTACACCTTC	CASSSSQGDVYGYTF
TRBV6-5	TRBD2	many	TRBJ2-5	TGTGCCAGCAGTTACTCTGGGACTAGCGGGGGTGAGACCCAGTACTTC	CASSYSGTSGGETQYF
TRBV29-1	TRBD2	.	TRBJ2-1	TGCAGCGTTGGATTACTAGCGGGGGCCCGCAATGAGCAGTTCTTC	CSVGLLAGARNEQFF
TRBV20-1	TRBD2	.	TRBJ2-1	TGCAGTGCCACCCTAGCGGGAGTCTACAATGAGCAGTTCTTC	CSATLAGVYNEQFF
TRBV12-3/TRBV12-4	.	.	TRBJ2-5	TGTGCCAGCAGTGGGACGTTCGAGACCCAGTACTTC	CASSGTFETQYF
TRBV7-8	TRBD2	many	TRBJ2-2	TGTGCCAGCAGCTTAGGACTAGCGGGAGTCACCGGGGAGCTGTTTTTT	CASSLGLAGVTGELFF
TRBV28	.	.	TRBJ1-1	TGTGCCAGCAGCTTGGAGACAGGTGAAGCTTTCTTT	CASSLETGEAFF
TRBV6-2/TRBV6-3	.	.	TRBJ2-1	TGTGCCAGCAGTTACCTTACATCCAGACTCCTCCTTAATGAGCAGTTCTTC	CASSYLTSRLLLNEQFF
TRBV20-1	TRBD2	.	TRBJ2-7	TGCAGTGCTAAGGGGGGACTAGCGGGATCAGGGTCCTACGAGCAGTACTTC	CSAKGGLAGSGSYEQYF
TRBV5-1	.	few	TRBJ2-7	TGCGCCAGCAGCGTGTTGGGGGGCTACGAGCAGTACTTC	CASSVLGGYEQYF
TRBV29-1	TRBD2	.	TRBJ2-1	TGCAGCGTCGTAGCGGGTAAAGTCTACAATGAGCAGTTCTTC	CSVVAGKVYNEQFF
TRBV6-1	.	.	TRBJ2-5	TGTGCCAGCAGCCCCGGGCGATATCCCCAAGAGACCCAGTACTTC	CASSPGRYPQETQYF
TRBV27	TRBD2	few	TRBJ2-1	TGTGCCAGCAGTTTGGTAGCGGGAGTTTATGAGCAGTTCTTC	CASSLVAGVYEQFF
TRBV20-1	TRBD2	many	TRBJ2-7	TGCAGTGCTAGAACCTCCCCGGGACTAGCGGGAGGAACCTACGAGCAGTACTTC	CSARTSPGLAGGTYEQYF
TRBV27	TRBD2	few	TRBJ2-7	TGTGCCAGCAGTTTGATAAACCCGGGACTAGCGGGAGCCCCCTACGAGCAGTACTTC	CASSLINPGLAGAPYEQYF
TRBV5-1	.	few	TRBJ2-2	TGCGCCAGCAGCGGGGGCCCTCTCACCGGGGAGCTGTTTTTT	CASSGGPLTGELFF
TRBV28	.	.	TRBJ2-1	TGTGCCAGCAGTTCCGACGCTACCGACATAGATGAGCAGTTCTTC	CASSSDATDIDEQFF
TRBV24-1	.	few	TRBJ1-2	TGTGCCACCAGTGATGGGATGAGTCAGGGTGGCTACACCTTC	CATSDGMSQGGYTF
TRBV27	.	few	TRBJ2-3	TGTGCCGGGCAAGGGGGGGAGGTCGCAGATACGCAGTATTTT	CAGQGGEVADTQYF
TRBV29-1	.	.	TRBJ1-4	TGCAGCGTTGAAGTGCCCGCAACTAATGAAAAACTGTTTTTT	CSVEVPATNEKLFF
TRBV7-2	TRBD2	many	TRBJ2-7	TGTGCCAGCAGTCCTGGACTAGCGGGACTCTACGAGCAGTACTTC	CASSPGLAGLYEQYF
TRBV4-2	.	few	TRBJ1-2	TGTGCCAGCAGCCAAGCGGAGACGGATGTGTATGGCTACACCTTC	CASSQAETDVYGYTF
TRBV5-4	TRBD1	few	TRBJ1-6	TGTGCCAGCAGCGCGGACAGGGAGCGATCACCCCTCCACTTT	CASSADRERSPLHF
TRBV11-2	.	.	TRBJ2-2	TGTGCCAGCAGCACCACCGGGACTTCAATCGGGGAGCTGTTTTTT	CASSTTGTSIGELFF
TRBV9	TRBD1	few	TRBJ1-2	TGTGCCAGCAGCCCAACCGGGACAGGGTCCTCTAACTATGGCTACACCTTC	CASSPTGTGSSNYGYTF
TRBV24-1	TRBD2	.	TRBJ2-1	TGTGCCACCAGTGATCCGAGCGGGAGGGCCTACAATGAGCAGTTCTTC	CATSDPSGRAYNEQFF
TRBV6-1	TRBD2	.	TRBJ2-3	TGTGCCAGCAGCGGGACCGGGACTACCAGAGATACGCAGTATTTT	CASSGTGTTRDTQYF
TRBV24-1	.	few	TRBJ1-5	TGTGCCACCAGTGACGGGGCGGAGTGGCAGCCCCAGCATTTT	CATSDGAEWQPQHF
TRBV6-5	TRBD2	few	TRBJ2-2	TGTGCCAGCAGTTACTCCCATAGCGGGGGGAACACCGGGGAGCTGTTTTTT	CASSYSHSGGNTGELFF
TRBV25-1	.	.	TRBJ2-6	TGTGCCAGCAGTGAATCCCTCATCTCTGGGGCCAACGTCCTGACTTTC	CASSESLISGANVLTF
TRBV7-9	TRBD2	.	TRBJ2-3	TGTGCCAGCAGCTCACTAGCGGGAGGAGATACGCAGTATTTT	CASSSLAGGDTQYF
TRBV2	TRBD2	few	TRBJ2-1	TGTGCCAGCAGGTGGGAACTAGCGGACAATGAGCAGTTCTTC	CASRWELADNEQFF
TRBV4-1	.	few	TRBJ2-5	TGCGCCAGCAGCCAAGATCACGGACCCGCGGCAGAGACCCAGTACTTC	CASSQDHGPAAETQYF
TRBV12-3/TRBV12-4	.	few	TRBJ2-1	TGTGCCAGCAGTTCAGGAAGCGGGCACAATGAGCAGTTCTTC	CASSSGSGHNEQFF
TRBV6-2/TRBV6-3	TRBD1	few	TRBJ1-5	TGTGCCAGCAGGGGGACAGGGGGCTTAAATCAGCCCCAGCATTTT	CASRGTGGLNQPQHF
TRBV10-3	TRBD1	few	TRBJ2-3	TGTGCCATCAGTTTGACAGGGCCAGATACGCAGTATTTT	CAISLTGPDTQYF
TRBV12-3/TRBV12-4	TRBD1	few	TRBJ1-4	TGTGCCAGCACGGACAGGGGTGATGAAAAACTGTTTTTT	CASTDRGDEKLFF
TRBV4-2	.	.	TRBJ2-3	TGTGCCAGGGGCCCCGGGCCCATAGATACGCAGTATTTT	CARGPGPIDTQYF
TRBV12-3/TRBV12-4	.	many	TRBJ1-1	TGTGCCAGCAGTTTACCCTTCGGTACTGAAGCTTTCTTT	CASSLPFGTEAFF